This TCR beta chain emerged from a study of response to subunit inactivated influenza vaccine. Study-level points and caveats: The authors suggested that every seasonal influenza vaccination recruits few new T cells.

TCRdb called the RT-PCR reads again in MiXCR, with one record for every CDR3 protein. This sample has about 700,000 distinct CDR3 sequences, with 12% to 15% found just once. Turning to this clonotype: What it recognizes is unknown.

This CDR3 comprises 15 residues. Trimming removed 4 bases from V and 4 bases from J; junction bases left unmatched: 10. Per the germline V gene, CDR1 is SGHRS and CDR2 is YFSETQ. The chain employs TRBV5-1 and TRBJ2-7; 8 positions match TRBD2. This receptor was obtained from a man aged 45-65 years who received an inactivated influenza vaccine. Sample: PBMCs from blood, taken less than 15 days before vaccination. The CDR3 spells CASSIPGLDWYEQYF. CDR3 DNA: TGCGCCAGCAGCATTCCGGGACTAGATTGGTACGAGCAGTACTTC.